This T cell receptor (beta chain) is from a study of PD-1 blockade in classical Hodgkin lymphoma. Findings of the study overall: Exclusion was applied to patients who started nivolumab under 1 year after ASCT.

Each patient experienced a relapse that followed autologous stem cell transplantation, and brentuximab vedotin exposure varied. Patients showed best responses of complete response, partial response or progressive disease. Germline lookup yields CDR1 SGHAT and CDR2 FQDESV (reference sequence). The trim removed 5 bases at V and 0 bases at J, leaving 8 bases unmatched. The length of the CDR3 is 16 residues. On this clone: Its antigen remains unknown.

Method: immunoSEQ multiplex PCR; TCRdb's copy keeps in-frame clones and lacks some. The profile covers approximately 61,000 clones, with 85% to 90% appearing a single time and 14% to 15% taken by the ten largest. The specimen comprised peripheral blood mononuclear cells (PBMCs), sampled at baseline. The receptor was isolated from a human donor with classical Hodgkin lymphoma. The J gene is TRBJ1-1, the V gene TRBV11-1, with 8 bases aligning to TRBD1. The DNA of the CDR3 is TGTGCCAGCAGCGATAGGACAGGGACGATGAACACTGAAGCTTTCTTT. Protein: CASSDRTGTMNTEAFF.